The clone carrying this T cell receptor beta chain was counted only a few times. Its antigen is still unknown. This sample was taken from a study of T cells after yellow fever vaccination. Study-wide points: Weaker in magnitude, the secondary response showed a faster peak on day 5 versus 15.

It was through 5'RACE template switching that TCR cDNA was made, with a universal primer site and UMIs added. MiXCR was run by TCRdb on the 5' RACE reads, yielding one entry per CDR3 protein. The data contain tens of thousands of distinct CDR3 sequences, approximately 7% of them singletons. The CDR3 is made up of 16 amino acids. Germline trimming cut 5 bases from V and 2 bases from J; bases unmatched to any gene: 6. Looked up from germline, CDR1 is SGHVS and CDR2 is FNYEAQ. The source material was CD8+ T cells sorted from PBMCs, sampled roughly 46 days after the first yellow fever vaccination. The V gene is TRBV7-6, the J gene TRBJ1-5, with TRBD1 matching over 10 bases. This TCR was recovered from a man aged 18 to 30 who received the YFV17D yellow fever vaccine. The chain's CDR3 is CASSAGTGEGNQPQHF. CDR3 bases: TGTGCCAGCAGCGCCGGGACAGGGGAGGGCAATCAGCCCCAGCATTTT.